The clone carrying this TCR beta chain showed up just once. The record originates from a study of blood T cell repertoires in COVID-19. Authors' data handling: Counts of nucleated cells, estimated from reference gene primer amplification, were obtained. Profiling relied on immunoSEQ multiplex PCR, and the TCRdb table lists in-frame clones only, not all of them. That table is the source of V, J and clone size, and D and trimming were worked out from the DNA. The data hold approximately 250,000 clones, with around 88% observed a single time. This CDR3 spans 16 amino acids. The ends were cut back, 1 base at V and 9 bases at J, with 21 bases in the middle. Germline CDR1 LNHNV, CDR2 YYDKDF (reference sequence).

Input material: peripheral blood. The chain carries TRBV15 and TRBJ1-1, with a weak D call TRBD1 (6 bases). This sequence originates from a woman aged 70 to 79 with COVID-19, enrolled during active disease. The chain's CDR3 is CATSRVAAGVGAQAFF. Here the CDR3 DNA reads TGTGCCACCAGCAGAGTGGCTGCAGGGGTAGGAGCTCAAGCTTTCTTT.